This is a list of T cell receptor beta chains from one sample in a study of T cell changes during pregnancy in multiple sclerosis. Assay used: immunoSEQ multiplex PCR; TCRdb lists only in-frame clones, some missing. The data contain tens of thousands of clones, less than 95% of them singletons. This sample comprised peripheral blood, obtained in the third trimester of pregnancy. The receptors come from a female donor with multiple sclerosis, enrolled in a pregnancy study. Both conserved end residues are part of each CDR3. Each record gives: V gene, D gene, J gene, CDR3 DNA, CDR3 protein. The D gene is left open where the match is weak.

>TRBV5-1|NA|TRBJ2-5
TGCGCCAGCAGCTTGGTTGGCAGCGAAGAGACCCAGTACTTC
CASSLVGSEETQYF
>TRBV25-1|NA|TRBJ2-7
TGTGCCAGCAGTTCCCCAGATGGGAGCTCCTACGAGCAGTACTTC
CASSSPDGSSYEQYF
>TRBV27|NA|TRBJ1-2
TGTGCCAGCAGTTCCCACAGGGCCTATGGCTACACCTTC
CASSSHRAYGYTF
>TRBV7-2|NA|TRBJ1-6
TGTGCCAGCAGCCCTAGTGAGGGTGGCTATAATTCACCCCTCCACTTT
CASSPSEGGYNSPLHF
>TRBV6-6|NA|TRBJ1-4
TGTGCCAGCAGTTTCACTGTGGCTAATGAAAAACTGTTTTTT
CASSFTVANEKLFF
>TRBV10-3|NA|TRBJ1-1
TGTGCCATCAGTCCAGAGGGGGATTTTACTGAAGCTTTCTTT
CAISPEGDFTEAFF
>TRBV19|TRBD1|TRBJ1-5
TGTGCCAGTATCTCAACCGGGACAGGGGGTGGCCAGCCCCAGCATTTT
CASISTGTGGGQPQHF
>TRBV11-2|NA|TRBJ1-4
TGTGCCAGCAGCTTAGAAGGGGGTAATGAAAAACTGTTTTTT
CASSLEGGNEKLFF
>TRBV11-3|TRBD2|TRBJ2-3
TGTGCCAGCAGCTTAGCCCCGCGGGGGGGCCAAGATACGCAGTATTTT
CASSLAPRGGQDTQYF
>TRBV19|TRBD1|TRBJ1-6
TGTGCCAGTAGTGTCCAGGGGGCAGTAGGAAATTCACCCCTCCACTTT
CASSVQGAVGNSPLHF
>TRBV4-1|NA|TRBJ2-5
TGCGCCAGCAGCCAAGTGGAGCGCCAAGAGACCCAGTACTTC
CASSQVERQETQYF